The rows below give T cell receptor beta chains drawn from one sample of a study of T-cell memory formation after mild COVID-19. TCRdb passed the 5' RACE reads through MiXCR, listing each CDR3 protein once. This sample yields more than 350,000 distinct CDR3 sequences, of which around 21% are seen a single time; about 12% belongs to the top ten. What was sequenced was PBMCs or a T cell subset sorted from them (not recorded which). These receptors were obtained from an adult woman who had mild COVID-19 (a few samples of this study predate the infection). Cell type and time point are not known. Each CDR3 is given with its conserved first and last residue. The D gene is left open where the match is weak. Size tells how often a clone was seen (once, few, many) or the class of an expanded clone, and some rows leave it out.

j_call d_call v_call clone_size cdr3_nt cdr3_aa
TRBJ2-2 - TRBV20-1 - TGCAGTGCTACATTAGCGCTACGGAGCACCGGGGAGCTGTTTTTT CSATLALRSTGELFF
TRBJ2-7 TRBD1 TRBV5-1 many TGCGCCAGCAGCCTAACACCGGGACAGGGACACTACGAGCAGTACTTC CASSLTPGQGHYEQYF
TRBJ2-1 - TRBV7-2 many TGTGCCAGCAGTTTAGGTCTGGTAAATGAGCAGTTCTTC CASSLGLVNEQFF
TRBJ1-1 - TRBV7-9 - TGTGCCAGCAGCTCCCCCCCCAAGACAGGAAACACTGAAGCTTTCTTT CASSSPPKTGNTEAFF
TRBJ1-5 - TRBV6-2/TRBV6-3 few TGTGCCAGCAGTTACTCGATTGTAGCTCAGCCCCAGCATTTT CASSYSIVAQPQHF
TRBJ1-1 - TRBV27 - TGTGCCAGCAGTTCCAAGGACTGGTTCTACACTGAAGCTTTCTTT CASSSKDWFYTEAFF
TRBJ2-1 TRBD1 TRBV12-3/TRBV12-4 - TGTGCCATCAGTTTCGCCGGGACAGGGGGCAATGAGCAGTTCTTC CAISFAGTGGNEQFF
TRBJ2-7 - TRBV4-2 few TGTGCCAGCAGCTCCGGCGGAGGCGAGCAGTACTTC CASSSGGGEQYF
TRBJ2-4 TRBD1 TRBV12-3/TRBV12-4 few TGTGCCAGCAGCCCTGGACAGGGCAAAAACATTCAGTACTTC CASSPGQGKNIQYF
TRBJ2-1 TRBD2 TRBV7-6 - TGTGCCAGCAGCTCCTTGACTAGCGGGCAGGATGAGCAGTTCTTC CASSSLTSGQDEQFF
TRBJ2-2 TRBD1 TRBV14 - TGTGCCAGCAGCCAAGAACTAACAGAGGGACAGGTTAACACCGGGGAGCTGTTTTTT CASSQELTEGQVNTGELFF
TRBJ2-1 - TRBV29-1 - TGCAGCGTTGAAGGCGGCTACAATGAGCAGTTCTTC CSVEGGYNEQFF
TRBJ1-1 - TRBV7-8 - TGTGCCAGCAGCCCCCGCGAAGGGAACACTGAAGCTTTCTTT CASSPREGNTEAFF
TRBJ1-1 - TRBV19 few TGTGCCAGCGACTGGGGTGGCACTGAAGCTTTCTTT CASDWGGTEAFF
TRBJ2-1 - TRBV20-1 - TGCAGTGCTAGAAGGACAGAGTACAATGAGCAGTTCTTC CSARRTEYNEQFF
TRBJ2-7 TRBD2 TRBV15 few TGTGCCACCAGCAGAGATTCGGGGGGACCCTACGAGCAGTACTTC CATSRDSGGPYEQYF
TRBJ1-5 - TRBV10-3 - TGTGCCATCAGTGAGGGTGGAGGGCAGCCCCAGCATTTT CAISEGGGQPQHF
TRBJ2-3 - TRBV19 - TGTGCCAGCCTCCGAGGGGACACAGATACGCAGTATTTT CASLRGDTDTQYF
TRBJ1-1 - TRBV5-1 - TGCGCCAGCAGCTTGACAGGCACCCTGAACACTGAAGCTTTCTTT CASSLTGTLNTEAFF
TRBJ2-7 - TRBV18 few TGTGCCAGCTCAAGAGACAGGAACTCCTACGAGCAGTACTTC CASSRDRNSYEQYF
TRBJ1-5 TRBD1 TRBV9 - TGTGCCAGCAGCGTAGATGGACAGGACAATCAGCCCCAGCATTTT CASSVDGQDNQPQHF
TRBJ2-5 TRBD2 TRBV5-1 - TGCGCCAGCAGGCCAAATAGCGGGGAAGTAGGCGAGACCCAGTACTTC CASRPNSGEVGETQYF
TRBJ2-7 - TRBV9 - TGTGCCAGCAGCGCGGGGGACACCTACGAGCAGTACTTC CASSAGDTYEQYF
TRBJ2-7 - TRBV6-5 - TGTGCCAGTGGTAGGGGGAGGTACTACGAGCAGTACTTC CASGRGRYYEQYF
TRBJ1-6 TRBD1 TRBV4-1 - TGCGCCAGCAGCCAAGGCGACAGGGTAAATTCACCCCTCCACTTT CASSQGDRVNSPLHF
TRBJ1-5 - TRBV5-6 few TGTGCCAGCAGCTTGGGAGGGCCGGTCGGCAATCAGCCCCAGCATTTT CASSLGGPVGNQPQHF
TRBJ2-7 TRBD2 TRBV27 - TGTGCCAGCAGTTTTGAACTAGCGGGAGTCTACGAGCAGTACTTC CASSFELAGVYEQYF